Listed below are T cell receptor beta chains from one sample, sequenced in a study of T-cell memory formation after mild COVID-19. TCRdb passed the 5' RACE reads through MiXCR, listing each CDR3 protein once. Among roughly 600,000 distinct CDR3 sequences listed, over 15% were seen once. Sequenced: PBMCs or a T cell subset sorted from them (not recorded which). Every receptor here comes from an adult woman who had mild COVID-19 (a few samples of this study predate the infection). Cell type and time point are not known. Each CDR3 is given with its conserved first and last residue. The order of the fields is D gene, clone size, J gene, CDR3 length, V gene, CDR3 DNA, CDR3 protein. D genes are given only for firm matches. The listing skips clone size in some rows; elsewhere it reads once, few, many or a size class.

NA few TRBJ1-1 12 TRBV20-1 TGCAGAACGGGACGTACTCTGGGTGAAGCTTTCTTT CRTGRTLGEAFF
NA few TRBJ1-2 14 TRBV18 TGTGCCAGCTCACCATCGGAGGGGCTCTATGGCTACACCTTC CASSPSEGLYGYTF
TRBD2 NA TRBJ2-1 16 TRBV30 TGTGCCTGGAGTGTAGGCGGGAGCGGCCCCTACAATGAGCAGTTCTTC CAWSVGGSGPYNEQFF
TRBD1 NA TRBJ2-2 15 TRBV6-5 TGTGCCAGCAGCCGGGACAGGGGGCAAGTCGGGGAGCTGTTTTTT CASSRDRGQVGELFF
NA NA TRBJ2-2 15 TRBV29-1 TGCAGCGTTGTCTGGGGGGACACCAACACCGGGGAGCTGTTTTTT CSVVWGDTNTGELFF
NA few TRBJ2-1 14 TRBV10-3 TGTGCCATCAGTGAGGGGGGGTCCTACAATGAGCAGTTCTTC CAISEGGSYNEQFF
TRBD2 NA TRBJ2-7 15 TRBV5-1 TGCGCCAGCAGCCTGGGGACTAGCGGGAGCGACGAGCAGTACTTC CASSLGTSGSDEQYF
NA NA TRBJ2-7 13 TRBV27 TGTGCCAGCAGTTTATCGCCCGGGTACGAGCAGTACTTC CASSLSPGYEQYF
NA NA TRBJ2-2 15 TRBV5-5 TGTGCCAGCAGCTTGGCCAGGGGATACACCGGGGAGCTGTTTTTT CASSLARGYTGELFF
NA few TRBJ2-6 14 TRBV4-3 TGCGCCAGCAGCCAAGATACCATAGCGAACGTCCTGACTTTC CASSQDTIANVLTF
NA few TRBJ2-2 15 TRBV27 TGTGCCAGCAGCCAGCTAGGGACCGAGGCCGGGGAGCTGTTTTTT CASSQLGTEAGELFF
NA NA TRBJ2-2 13 TRBV29-1 TGCAGCGTTGAAAGGCTGGCCACCGGGGAGCTGTTTTTT CSVERLATGELFF
NA few TRBJ2-7 13 TRBV7-9 TGTGCCAGCAGCTTAGCGATGGTATACGAGCAGTACTTC CASSLAMVYEQYF
TRBD1 few TRBJ2-7 17 TRBV6-5 TGTGCCAGCAGCTCTCTAGCTGGGACAGGGGGCATCTACGAGCAGTACTTC CASSSLAGTGGIYEQYF
NA NA TRBJ2-7 15 TRBV6-5 TGTGCCAGCAGTTACTCCTCTAACCTTCCCTACGAGCAGTACTTC CASSYSSNLPYEQYF
NA few TRBJ1-4 14 TRBV20-1 TGCAGTGCTCGTGGGGCAGCTCAACCTGAAAAACTGTTTTTT CSARGAAQPEKLFF
NA few TRBJ1-2 11 TRBV29-1 TGCAGCGTTGGGGAGGGCTATGGCTACACCTTC CSVGEGYGYTF
TRBD2 few TRBJ2-1 15 TRBV7-8 TGTGCCAGCAGCTTGGCGGGAGCTAGTTTCCATGAGCAGTTCTTC CASSLAGASFHEQFF
TRBD1 few TRBJ1-6 14 TRBV7-3 TGTGCCATCCCTGCGACAGGGTTTAATTCACCCCTCCACTTT CAIPATGFNSPLHF
TRBD2 NA TRBJ2-3 17 TRBV7-6 TGTGCCAGCAGCTTAGGATTGTTCGCGGGGGTCCCAGATACGCAGTATTTT CASSLGLFAGVPDTQYF
NA NA TRBJ2-7 14 TRBV4-1 TGCGCCAGCAGCCAAGAAGGACAGCTCTACGAGCAGTACTTC CASSQEGQLYEQYF
NA NA TRBJ2-3 14 TRBV29-1 TGCAGCGTTATACAACGGGTTGGCCCAGATACGCAGTATTTT CSVIQRVGPDTQYF
TRBD1 many TRBJ1-1 19 TRBV7-9 TGTGCCAGCAGCAACTCCCGGGACAGGGGAGGATTTGGATACACTGAAGCTTTCTTT CASSNSRDRGGFGYTEAFF
TRBD2 few TRBJ2-1 16 TRBV10-3 TGTGCCATCAGAACAGACCTAGCGGGAGCGAACAATGAGCAGTTCTTC CAIRTDLAGANNEQFF
NA many TRBJ2-1 13 TRBV7-6 TGTGCCAGCAGCTTAGAGGTTCGAGATGAGCAGTTCTTC CASSLEVRDEQFF
NA few TRBJ1-2 14 TRBV20-1 TGCAGTGCTCCCCAATTCCGGGGACCCGGAGGCTACACCTTC CSAPQFRGPGGYTF